Sequencing of this TCR beta chain was carried out in a study of blood T cell repertoires in COVID-19. Germline V gene sequence: CDR1 SGHVS, CDR2 FQNEAQ. V shed 8 bases and J shed 3 bases, with 16 bases lying between them. This CDR3 has 14 residues. In the source study's methods: Reference gene primer amplification yielded estimated nucleated cell counts. This table comes from immunoSEQ multiplex PCR, and its TCRdb copy is limited to in-frame clones, with some not included. That table supplies the V and J calls and clone size; D and trimming were determined from the DNA. The top ten hold about 25% of the sample, which has 25,000 to 35,000 clones, 65% to 90% seen once.

This TCR was sampled from a man aged 65 to 85 with active COVID-19. What was sequenced was peripheral blood. The chain carries TRBV7-8 and TRBJ1-2; perhaps TRBD1 as D (6 bases). This CDR3 reads CASHGGGRDYGYTF. DNA for the CDR3: TGTGCCAGCCATGGGGGGGGGCGTGACTATGGCTACACCTTC.